These 28 T cell receptor beta chains share one sample of origin, sequenced in a study of control samples from healthy donors and cancer patients. Only in-frame clones appear in the TCRdb table, and some are missing; sequencing was by immunoSEQ multiplex PCR. The sample carries about 410,000 clones, 75% to 95% recorded once. Sequences were obtained from PBMCs. Every receptor here comes from a man aged 40-49 years with head and neck cancer.

The chain uses TRBV15 and TRBJ2-1; D not resolved. CDR1 and CDR2 (germline): LNHNV, YYDKDF (reference sequence). The V end was cut by 1 base, the J end by 3 bases, with 10 bases between. The CDR3 extends over 15 amino acids. The CDR3 here is CATSRAGSHYNEQFF. As DNA, the CDR3 is TGTGCCACCAGCAGAGCGGGCAGTCACTACAATGAGCAGTTCTTC.

The chain is built from TRBV4-3 and TRBJ1-1; 7 bases line up with TRBD1. Germline assignment: CDR1 LGHNA and CDR2 YSLEER. There are 14 residues in the CDR3. With 5 bases clipped from V and 5 bases from J, the junction kept 8 bases outside the gene matches. The CDR3 is CASSKIGGETEAFF. CDR3 in DNA: TGCGCCAGCAGCAAAATAGGGGGCGAAACTGAAGCTTTCTTT.

This sequence joins TRBV30 and TRBJ1-1; D may be TRBD1 (5 bases). The V gene's germline CDR1 is GTSNPN and CDR2 SVGIG (reference sequence). Trimming pared 1 base from V and 4 bases from J, leaving 22 bases between. This CDR3 is 17 amino acids long. The CDR3 bases are TGTGCCTGGAGTGAGAAGGGTTCCAGGCCGAGGGGCACTGAAGCTTTCTTT. This translates into CAWSEKGSRPRGTEAFF.

The V gene is TRBV7-3, the J gene TRBJ2-1; D is ambiguous. V was shortened by 1 base and J by 5 bases, with 6 bases between the two germline ends. The CDR3 spans 13 residues. Germline CDR1 is SGHTA and CDR2 is FQGTGA. CDR3: CASSLSRNNEQFF. In nucleotides, the CDR3 is TGTGCCAGCAGCTTAAGTAGGAACAATGAGCAGTTCTTC.

A remark on this clone: The sample carries other DNA sequences with the same CDR3. The rearrangement links TRBV7-2 to TRBJ2-5; 8 bases map to TRBD2. This CDR3 has 18 amino acids. Trimming took 1 base from V and 6 from J; bases not matched to a gene: 16. CDR1 is SGHTA and CDR2 is FQGNSA in the germline V gene. The CDR3 protein is CASSLEGGLAGGRKTQYF. The CDR3 bases are TGTGCCAGCAGCTTAGAAGGGGGACTCGCGGGGGGCCGAAAGACCCAGTACTTC.

The chain carries TRBV30 and TRBJ1-2; D gene unclear. The CDR3 has 13 amino acids. Germline CDR1 reads GTSNPN; CDR2 reads SVGIG (reference sequence). The V end lost 3 bases, the J end lost 5 bases, and 13 bases lay between the germline ends. Here the CDR3 DNA reads TGTGCCTGGAGCCTTATCTCCACATATGGCTACACCTTC. Translation gives CAWSLISTYGYTF.

The chain is built from TRBV4-1 and TRBJ1-6; 7 positions match TRBD1. The J segment lost 3 bases and the V segment lost 5 bases, leaving 10 bases of the junction unmatched. The CDR3 length is 17 residues. Germline V gene sequence: CDR1 MGHRA, CDR2 YSYEKL. This CDR3 is CASSKALGQVYNSPLHF. CDR3 DNA sequence: TGCGCCAGCAGCAAAGCTCTAGGACAGGTCTATAATTCACCCCTCCACTTT.

This rearrangement joins TRBV11-1 to TRBJ2-5, with 10 bases identical to TRBD2. The CDR3 consists of 16 residues. Losses at the gene ends were 7 bases for V and 0 bases for J; bases not matched to a gene: 8. Germline V gene lookup returns CDR1 SGHAT and CDR2 FQDESV (reference sequence). This CDR3 reads CASKGYTSGDQETQYF. DNA for the CDR3: TGTGCCAGCAAAGGCTATACTAGCGGGGACCAAGAGACCCAGTACTTC.

The V and J genes are TRBV19 and TRBJ2-7; D not resolved. Germline loops: CDR1 LNHDA, CDR2 SQIVND (reference sequence). Trimming pared 4 bases from V and 1 base from J, leaving 2 bases between. The CDR3 covers 11 residues. In DNA form, the CDR3 reads TGTGCCAGTAGTAGTTCCTACGAGCAGTACTTC. It codes for CASSSSYEQYF.

This clone came up a few times. The chain has TRBV2 and TRBJ1-5, with D possibly TRBD1 on 5 matching bases. V lost 10 bases and J 1 base, leaving 14 bases between the germline ends. Germline values: CDR1 SNHLY, CDR2 FYNNEI. This CDR3 is 14 amino acids long. The CDR3 region has the DNA TGTGCCACGGGCGGACACCAAAGCAATCAGCCCCAGCATTTT. Amino acid sequence: CATGGHQSNQPQHF.

This sequence joins TRBV4-1 and TRBJ2-1; 10 bases are a match to TRBD1. The CDR3 length is 18 residues. V lost 2 bases to trimming and J lost 3 bases; unmatched junction nucleotides: 10. CDR1 and CDR2 (germline): MGHRA, YSYEKL. The CDR3 here is CASSQSAYRDRGYNEQFF. The DNA for the CDR3 is TGCGCCAGCAGCCAATCAGCTTACCGGGACAGGGGCTACAATGAGCAGTTCTTC.

About this clone: Other DNA sequences in this specimen translate into the identical CDR3. The chain uses TRBV3-1 (or the pseudogene TRBV3-2) and TRBJ2-7, with D uncertain. This CDR3 spans 13 amino acids. Germline assignment: CDR1 LGHDT and CDR2 YNNKEL (reference sequence). The V gene lost 1 base and the J gene lost 2 bases, with 6 bases spanning the gap. The CDR3 loop reads CASSQGGPYEQYF. In nucleotides, the CDR3 is TGTGCCAGCAGCCAAGGAGGTCCCTACGAGCAGTACTTC.

The chain carries TRBV24-1 and TRBJ1-2, with D uncertain. The V end lost 1 base, the J end lost 4 bases, and 9 bases lay between the germline ends. Germline V lookup: CDR1 KGHDR, CDR2 SFDVKD. This CDR3 is built from 14 residues. The CDR3: CATSDLAVPYGYTF. The CDR3 DNA reads as TGTGCCACCAGTGATTTAGCTGTCCCCTATGGCTACACCTTC.

This rearrangement joins TRBV6-6 to TRBJ1-1, with a possible D match to TRBD1 (5 bases). The V end lost 6 bases, the J end lost 4 bases, and 9 bases lay between the germline ends. CDR3 size: 12 residues. The germline V gene has CDR1 MNHNY and CDR2 SVGAGI (reference sequence). The CDR3 DNA is TGTGCCAGCAGGGGCGGGGGCACTGAAGCTTTCTTT. Translating it yields CASRGGGTEAFF.

The chain carries TRBV2 and TRBJ2-5, with D perhaps given as TRBD1 or TRBD2 (5 bases each). V was clipped by 6 bases and J by 2 bases, with 13 bases between them. The CDR3 totals 14 residues. Germline V gene sequence: CDR1 SNHLY, CDR2 FYNNEI. DNA for the CDR3: TGTGCCAGCAGGGGACGGACGGGTCAAGAGACCCAGTACTTC. Amino acid sequence: CASRGRTGQETQYF.

Turning to this clone: One end of the junction is discordant with germline, which a read error may explain. The chain is built from TRBV7-7 and TRBJ2-1; D gene uncertain. Germline CDR1 and CDR2: SSHAT and FNYEAQ (reference sequence). This CDR3 comprises 13 residues. The CDR3 spells CASSLDTNNEQFF. CDR3 DNA: TGTGCTAGCAGTCTCGACACGAACAATGAGCAGTTCTTC.

V gene TRBV5-1 combines with J gene TRBJ2-2; 7 bases align to TRBD1. The V gene end was trimmed by 4 bases and the J gene end by 4 bases; junction bases not matched to a gene: 10. The CDR3 covers 16 residues. The germline gives CDR1 SGHRS, CDR2 YFSETQ. CDR3 DNA sequence: TGCGCCAGCAGCCGGACCGGGACAGCCTTCACCGGGGAGCTGTTTTTT. This codes for CASSRTGTAFTGELFF.

Note on this clone: One junction end does not reproduce the germline sequence, and a read error may be involved. The rearrangement uses TRBV2 and TRBJ1-6; D unresolved. The V gene's germline CDR1 is SNHLY and CDR2 FYNNEI. The CDR3 is made up of 13 amino acids. CDR3 in DNA: TGTGCCAGCAGTGGCCGGGAGATTGGGCCCCCCCACTTT. It encodes CASSGREIGPPHF.

V and J are TRBV29-1 and TRBJ2-7; unclear D gene. Trimming stripped 3 bases from V and 6 bases from J, with 15 bases between. The V gene's germline CDR1 is SQVTM and CDR2 ANQGSEA. The CDR3 extends over 13 amino acids. CDR3 in DNA: TGCAGCGTTGAGAGCCAGGCAAAGGCCGAGCAGTACTTC. Translation gives CSVESQAKAEQYF.

The chain carries TRBV5-6 and TRBJ2-7; 8 bases agree with TRBD1. The CDR3 has 14 residues. With V trimmed by 3 bases and J by 4 bases, 6 bases remained unmatched. Looked up from germline, CDR1 is SGHDT and CDR2 is YYEEEE. The DNA of the CDR3 is TGTGCCAGCAGCTGGCGCCGGGACAGGTACGAGCAGTACTTC. This sequence encodes CASSWRRDRYEQYF. The full variable domain, rest sourced from reference TRBV5-6 and TRBJ2-7, is DAGVTQSPTHLIKTRGQQVTLRCSPKSGHDTVSWYQQALGQGPQFIFQYYEEEERQRGNFPDRFSGHQFPNYSSELNVNALLLGDSALYLCASSWRRDRYEQYFGPGTRLTVT.

The chain recombines TRBV7-8 with TRBJ1-2; tentative D call: TRBD1 (5 bases). The CDR3 consists of 13 residues. Trimming took off 1 base at V and 5 bases at J, with 8 bases between the two ends. Germline lookup yields CDR1 SGHVS and CDR2 FQNEAQ. CDR3 sequence reads: CASSLGGVYGYTF. The CDR3 region has the DNA TGTGCCAGCAGCTTAGGGGGGGTTTATGGCTACACCTTC.

The rearrangement uses TRBV3-1 (or the pseudogene TRBV3-2) and TRBJ2-5; D is unresolved. The CDR3 is made up of 13 amino acids. Germline CDR1 is LGHDT and CDR2 is YNNKEL (reference sequence). V lost 3 bases and J lost 5, with 10 bases in between. Here the CDR3 DNA reads TGTGCCAGCAGCCATAGGACGCAGGAGACCCAGTACTTC. It translates to CASSHRTQETQYF.

The chain links TRBV7-3 to TRBJ2-7; D is unclear. V was cut by 0 bases and J by 7 bases, with 13 bases left in between. Germline V gene data show CDR1 as SGHTA and CDR2 as FQGTGA. The CDR3 has 14 residues. In DNA, the CDR3 is TGTGCCAGCAGCTTAACGGGATCCACTGGTGAGCAGTACTTC. Translated, it gives CASSLTGSTGEQYF.

The V call is TRBV14, the J call TRBJ1-3, with 8 bases identical to TRBD1. Germline CDR1 and CDR2: SGHDN and FVKESK. With 2 bases clipped from V and 2 bases from J, the junction kept 2 bases outside the gene matches. CDR3 size: 15 residues. The DNA for the CDR3 is TGTGCCAGCAGCCAACTGGACAGGGCTGGAAACACCATATATTTT. Its translation: CASSQLDRAGNTIYF.

The chain joins TRBV5-6 to TRBJ1-2; D ambiguous. From germline, CDR1 is SGHDT and CDR2 YYEEEE. Trimming pared 4 bases from V and 1 base from J, leaving 8 bases between. The CDR3 covers 13 residues. As DNA, the CDR3 is TGTGCCAGCAGCCCTACACTTAACTATGGCTACACCTTC. It specifies CASSPTLNYGYTF. Full variable domain (missing parts from reference TRBV5-6 and TRBJ1-2): DAGVTQSPTHLIKTRGQQVTLRCSPKSGHDTVSWYQQALGQGPQFIFQYYEEEERQRGNFPDRFSGHQFPNYSSELNVNALLLGDSALYLCASSPTLNYGYTFGSGTRLTVV.

This chain connects TRBV6-5 to TRBJ2-5; D is possibly TRBD1 or TRBD2 (5 bases each). Trimming removed 8 bases at V and 3 bases at J, with 13 bases between. This CDR3 has 13 residues. Germline values: CDR1 MNHEY, CDR2 SVGAGI. CDR3 bases: TGTGCCAGCCGAGGGGTTGGGGAAGAGACCCAGTACTTC. It specifies CASRGVGEETQYF.

V and J are TRBV27 and TRBJ2-7; possible D gene TRBD2, 8 bases. Trimming shortened V by 7 bases and J by 1 base, and 14 bases separated the two germline ends. CDR3 length equals 14 residues. Per the germline V gene, CDR1 is MNHEY and CDR2 is SMNVEV (reference sequence). The CDR3 DNA sequence: TGTGCCAGCAATAGCGGGACAGCGTCCTACGAGCAGTACTTC. Amino acid sequence: CASNSGTASYEQYF.

The V call is TRBV5-4, the J call TRBJ2-7, with a weak D call TRBD1 (6 bases). The V end was cut by 4 bases, the J end by 0 bases, with 14 bases between. Germline V CDR1 and CDR2: SGHNT, YYREEE (reference sequence). The CDR3 sequence is 15 residues long. The CDR3, as DNA: TGTGCCAGCAGCGGGGACACCCGTCTCTCCTACGAGCAGTACTTC. Its protein product is CASSGDTRLSYEQYF.